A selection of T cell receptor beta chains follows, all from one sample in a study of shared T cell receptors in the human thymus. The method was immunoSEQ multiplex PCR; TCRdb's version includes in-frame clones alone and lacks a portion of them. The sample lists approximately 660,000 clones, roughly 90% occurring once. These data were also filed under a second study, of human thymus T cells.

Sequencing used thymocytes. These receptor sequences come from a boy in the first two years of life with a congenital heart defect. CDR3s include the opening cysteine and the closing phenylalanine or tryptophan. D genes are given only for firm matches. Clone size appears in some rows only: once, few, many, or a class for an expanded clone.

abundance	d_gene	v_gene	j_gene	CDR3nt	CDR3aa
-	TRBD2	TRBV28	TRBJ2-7	TGTGCCAGCAGAATAGCGGGAGGGCAGTACTTC	CASRIAGGQYF
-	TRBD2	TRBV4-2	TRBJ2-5	TGTGCCAGCAGCCCCGGACTAGCGGAGCCGCAAGAGACCCAGTACTTC	CASSPGLAEPQETQYF
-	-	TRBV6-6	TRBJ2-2	TGTGCCAGCATGGAGTGGGTGGACGGGGAGCTGTTTTTT	CASMEWVDGELFF
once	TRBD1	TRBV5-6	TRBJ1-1	TGTGCCAGCAGCTTGGAGGGACAGGAGAACACTGAAGCTTTCTTT	CASSLEGQENTEAFF
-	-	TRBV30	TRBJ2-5	TGTGCCTGGAGTGTCGGACAGGAGGGCGCCCGGTACCAAGAGACCCAGTACTTC	CAWSVGQEGARYQETQYF
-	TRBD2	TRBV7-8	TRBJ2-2	TGTGCCAGCAGCGCACTAGCGGGGAACACCGGGGAGCTGTTTTTT	CASSALAGNTGELFF
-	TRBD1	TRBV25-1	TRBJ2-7	TGTGCCAGCAGTGGACAGGGTCCCTACGAGCAGTACTTC	CASSGQGPYEQYF
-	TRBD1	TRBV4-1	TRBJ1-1	TGCGCCAGCAGCCATTGCAGGACAGGGGGTAACACTGAAGCTTTCTTT	CASSHCRTGGNTEAFF
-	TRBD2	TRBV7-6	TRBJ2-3	TGTGCCAGCAGCTTTGTCATACCGGGACTAGCGGGAGGGCTGAAAGATACGCAGTATTTT	CASSFVIPGLAGGLKDTQYF
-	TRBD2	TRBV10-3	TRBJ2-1	TGTGCCACCGGGGCTAGCGGGAGGGATCCCTACGGCAATGAGCAGTTCTTC	CATGASGRDPYGNEQFF
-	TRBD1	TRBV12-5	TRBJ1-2	TGTGCTAGTGCAATAGGGACAGGCGTTAACTATGGCTACACCTTC	CASAIGTGVNYGYTF
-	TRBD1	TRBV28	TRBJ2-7	TGTGCCAGCAGAGAACCGGGACAGGGCTCCTACGAGCAGTACTTC	CASREPGQGSYEQYF
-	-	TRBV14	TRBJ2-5	TGTGCCAGCAGCCAAGACCAAAAAGAGACCCAGTACTTC	CASSQDQKETQYF
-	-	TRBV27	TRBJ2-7	TGTGCCAGCAGTCTAAACGTCTCCTACGAGCAGTACTTC	CASSLNVSYEQYF
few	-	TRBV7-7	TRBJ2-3	TGTGCTAGCAGCTTAAGTATGTCACAAATGGATACGCAGTATTTT	CASSLSMSQMDTQYF
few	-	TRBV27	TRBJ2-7	TGTGCCAGCAGTTTCGCAGGGCAGTCCTACGAGCAGTACTTC	CASSFAGQSYEQYF
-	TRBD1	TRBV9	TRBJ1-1	TGTGCCAGCAGCGTAGTAACCAGGGGGATGAACACTGAAGCTTTCTTT	CASSVVTRGMNTEAFF
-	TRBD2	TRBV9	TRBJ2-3	TGTGCCAGCAGCGTAGGTCCTAGCGGCCGTTTGTCTTTGCCAGATACGCAGTATTTT	CASSVGPSGRLSLPDTQYF
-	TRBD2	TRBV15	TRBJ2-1	TGTGCCACCACCCCGGGACTAGCCTACAATGAGCAGTTCTTC	CATTPGLAYNEQFF
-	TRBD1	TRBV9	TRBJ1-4	TGTGCCAGCAGCGTCGGACAGGGGGCCGCTAATGAAAAACTGTTTTTT	CASSVGQGAANEKLFF
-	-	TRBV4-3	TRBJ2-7	TGCGCCAGCAGCCAAGGCCAGCCCAAGAGGGACGAGCAGTACTTC	CASSQGQPKRDEQYF
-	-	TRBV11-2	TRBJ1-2	TGTGCCAGCAGCCCCGGCGGGGGCGGAACATATGGCTACACCTTC	CASSPGGGGTYGYTF
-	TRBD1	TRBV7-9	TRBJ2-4	TGTGCCAGCAGCCCACGACAGGGAAGGGTAGACAAAAACATTCAGTACTTC	CASSPRQGRVDKNIQYF
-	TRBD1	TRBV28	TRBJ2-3	TGTGCCAGCAGTTTATTCGTGACAGGGGCCGGGCACACAGATACGCAGTATTTT	CASSLFVTGAGHTDTQYF
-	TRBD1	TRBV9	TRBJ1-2	TGTGCCAGCAGCGTGACCCGGGACAGGGGTCACTATGGCTACACCTTC	CASSVTRDRGHYGYTF
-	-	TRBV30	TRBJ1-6	TGTGCCTGGAGTACCGGAACAGGGTGGTTTTCGAATTCACCCCTCCACTTT	CAWSTGTGWFSNSPLHF
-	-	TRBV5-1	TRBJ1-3	TGCGCCAGCAGCTTGGCCCTCTCTGGAAACACCATATATTTT	CASSLALSGNTIYF
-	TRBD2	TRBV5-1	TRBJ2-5	TGCGCCAGCAGCTGTGTAGCGGGAGGGCCGGGGGAGACCCAGTACTTC	CASSCVAGGPGETQYF
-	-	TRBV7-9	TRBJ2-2	TGTGCCAGCAGCTTCCGAGGGCCGAACACCGGGGAGCTGTTTTTT	CASSFRGPNTGELFF
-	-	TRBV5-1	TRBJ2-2	TGCGCCAGCAGCCCGGGCACCGGGGAGCTGTTTTTT	CASSPGTGELFF
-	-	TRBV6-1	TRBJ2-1	TGTGCCAGCAGTGCACTAGGCGGCAGGACGTTCTTC	CASSALGGRTFF
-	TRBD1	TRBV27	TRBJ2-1	TGTGCCAGCAAGGACAGGGGCGCCTACAATGAGCAGTTCTTC	CASKDRGAYNEQFF
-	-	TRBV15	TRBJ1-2	TGTGCCACCAGCAGATCCTCTAAACTAGGCGGCTATGGCTACCCCTTC	CATSRSSKLGGYGYPF
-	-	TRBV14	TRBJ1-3	TGTGCCAGCAGCCCTCGGACGGGGAGCTCTGGAAACACCATATATTTT	CASSPRTGSSGNTIYF
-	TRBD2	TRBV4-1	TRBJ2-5	TGCGCCAGCAGCCAAGGAGCGGGAGCCGGGGAGACCCAGTACTTC	CASSQGAGAGETQYF
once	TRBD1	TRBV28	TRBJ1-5	TGTGCCAGCAGTTTCCGCCGACAGGGGACATATAGCAATCAGCCCCAGCATTTT	CASSFRRQGTYSNQPQHF
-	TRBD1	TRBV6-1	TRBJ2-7	TGTGCCAGCAGAGGACAGGGCGAAAGCCAGTACTTC	CASRGQGESQYF
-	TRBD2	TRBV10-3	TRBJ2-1	TGTGCCATCGGTCTAGCGGGATACAATGAGCAGTTCTTC	CAIGLAGYNEQFF
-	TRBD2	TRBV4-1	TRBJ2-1	TGCGCCAGCAGCCCGACTAGCGGGAAGTTTGGATCCTACAATGAGCAGTTCTTC	CASSPTSGKFGSYNEQFF
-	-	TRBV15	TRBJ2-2	TGTGCCACCAGCAGAGGGAGTGTGAGAGGGCCCCCCACGAACACCGGGGAGCTGTTTTTT	CATSRGSVRGPPTNTGELFF
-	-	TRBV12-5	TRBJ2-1	TGTGCTAGTGGTTTTAATGCCTACAATGAGCGGTTCTTC	CASGFNAYNERFF
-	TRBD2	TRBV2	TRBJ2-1	TGTGCCAGCAGTGAATCCCCCCTGATTTCCCCTCTCTCGACTAGCCCACATGAGCATGAGCAGTTCTTC	CASSESPLISPLSTSPHEHEQFF
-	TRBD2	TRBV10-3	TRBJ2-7	TGTGCCATCACCCGCGAGGGACTAGCGGGAGGAGGGGCCTACGAGCAGTACTTC	CAITREGLAGGGAYEQYF
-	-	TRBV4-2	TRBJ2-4	TGTGCCAGCAGCCCGCAGTTTGGGGCATACAAAAACATTCAGTACTTC	CASSPQFGAYKNIQYF
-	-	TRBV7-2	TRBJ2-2	TGTGCCAGCAGCCCACCAGGGGCCGGGGAGCTGTTTTTT	CASSPPGAGELFF